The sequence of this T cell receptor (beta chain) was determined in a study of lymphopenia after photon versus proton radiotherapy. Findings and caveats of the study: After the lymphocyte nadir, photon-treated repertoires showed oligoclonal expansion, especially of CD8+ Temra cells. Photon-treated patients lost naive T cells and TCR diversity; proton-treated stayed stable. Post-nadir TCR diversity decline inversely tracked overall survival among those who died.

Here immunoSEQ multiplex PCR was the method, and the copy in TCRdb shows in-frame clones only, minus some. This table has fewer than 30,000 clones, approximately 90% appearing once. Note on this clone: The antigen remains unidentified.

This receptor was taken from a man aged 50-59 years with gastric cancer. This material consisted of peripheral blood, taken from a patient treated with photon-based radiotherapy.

In DNA, the CDR3 is TGTGCCAGTAGTAGAAAGTTGAACACTGAAGCTTTCTTT. It is translated as CASSRKLNTEAFF. The V call is TRBV19, the J call TRBJ1-1; D not resolved. The V and J ends lost 4 bases and 0 bases respectively, with 6 bases between them. Germline V CDR1 and CDR2: LNHDA, SQIVND (reference sequence). The CDR3 spans 13 residues.